This passage covers 6 T cell receptor beta chains from one sample sequenced in a study of blood T cell repertoires in COVID-19. Clones were read by immunoSEQ multiplex PCR, and TCRdb kept only the in-frame ones, dropping some. The sample holds 300,000 to 400,000 clones, around 87% seen once. Sample: peripheral blood. The receptors shown here come from a woman in her 50s who had recovered from COVID-19.

CDR3 amino acids: CASSLSRQIPNSPLHF. Written as DNA, the CDR3 is TGTGCCAGCAGTTTGTCGAGACAAATTCCTAATTCACCCCTCCACTTT. This chain uses TRBV27 with TRBJ1-6; D unclear. CDR1 MNHEY and CDR2 SMNVEV come from the germline V gene (reference sequence). CDR3 length: 16 amino acids. The V end lost 3 bases, the J end lost 6 bases, and 15 bases lay between the germline ends.

V and J are TRBV13 and TRBJ2-1, with TRBD1 matching over 9 bases. The CDR3 is 13 amino acids. The junction had 5 bases not matched to a gene; V was cut back by 4 bases and J by 10 bases. Germline assignment: CDR1 PRHDT and CDR2 FYEKMQ (reference sequence). The DNA of the CDR3 is TGTGCCAGCAGCTGGGACAGGGCTGGCGAGCAGTTCTTC. Translated, it gives CASSWDRAGEQFF.

This clone was counted between two and nine times. The V gene is TRBV7-9, the J gene TRBJ1-2; 8 nucleotides match TRBD1. This CDR3 spans 18 amino acids. After removal of 2 bases from V and 6 bases from J, the junction contained 17 bases not matched to a gene. Per germline, CDR1 SEHNR and CDR2 FQNEAQ (reference sequence). CDR3 coding DNA: TGTGCCAGCAGCTTATCAAACATTGGCTCAGGGGGCAAAGATGGCTACACCTTC. Amino acids: CASSLSNIGSGGKDGYTF.

This sequence joins TRBV27 and TRBJ2-6; D not certain. The CDR3 consists of 16 residues. Germline-derived CDR1 and CDR2 are MNHEY and SMNVEV (reference sequence). The V end was cut by 5 bases, the J end by 0 bases, with 11 bases between. CDR3 region: CASSPYTDSGANVLTF. In DNA form, the CDR3 reads TGTGCCAGCAGTCCCTACACAGACTCTGGGGCCAACGTCCTGACTTTC.

The chain links TRBV18 to TRBJ1-5, with TRBD1 matching over 7 bases. The CDR3 sequence is 15 residues long. Germline assignment: CDR1 KGHSH and CDR2 LQKENI. The V segment lost 1 base and the J segment 3 bases; nucleotides outside the gene matches: 3. The CDR3 protein is CASSPQGTDNQPQHF. CDR3 nucleotide sequence: TGTGCCAGCTCACCACAAGGGACAGACAATCAGCCCCAGCATTTT.

The V call is TRBV29-1, the J call TRBJ1-1; TRBD1 agrees at 12 bases. The trim removed 6 bases at V and 7 bases at J, leaving 6 bases unmatched. Germline V gene sequence: CDR1 SQVTM, CDR2 ANQGSEA. CDR3 length equals 13 residues. CDR3: CSVRDRGQGEAFF. CDR3 DNA sequence: TGCAGCGTACGGGACAGGGGGCAGGGTGAAGCTTTCTTT.